This entry features one T cell receptor (beta chain) sequence. What antigen it recognizes has not been identified. No much larger clone is present one base from it, and per-base qualities are unavailable. The data stem from a study of blood T cell repertoires in COVID-19 (TCRdb year 2020). The study in broad terms: Samples covering the acute and convalescent phases of COVID-19 were provided by collaborators in the United States, Italy and Spain. The prospective study material was composed of cDNA or gDNA derived from T cells, B-cell-depleted T cells, or PBMCs. Subjects who had been exposed to COVID-19, were actively infected with it, or had recovered from it provided the deeply sampled blood TCRbeta repertoires that made up the dataset. A freely available public database, intended as a resource for researchers studying the immune response to SARS-CoV-2, is where the repertoires were released. The samples were drawn from the first 160 participants of the ongoing ImmuneRACE study and from about 1,200 subjects provided by 6 global collaborators. The sample metadata nearly always contained a de-identified subject ID, COVID-19 status, age in years and sex. Where HLA class I and class II types were available, the types were taken from metadata supplied by the sample provider, not from assay-based typing. What the authors observed across the whole study: The quantity of clinical and demographic metadata differed by source and by participant and was supplied without curation.

Whole blood was collected in K2EDTA tubes by collaborating institutions according to the institutions' own protocols. Collaborator samples were shipped for TCRbeta analysis as frozen whole blood, isolated PBMCs, or DNA extracted from either sample type. For CDR1 and CDR2, the germline V gene (reference sequence) lists LNHDA and SQIVND. Spanning cysteine to phenylalanine, the CDR3 consists of 18 amino acids. Only the CDR3 DNA stays, 54 bases, in frame from base 1. V is reduced by 5 bases and J by 2 bases, leaving a spacing of 22 bases between them. The immunoSEQ Assay, a bias-controlled multiplex PCR, was used to amplify TCRbeta CDR3 regions from genomic DNA. The paper's data handling went like this. Nucleated cell counts per sample were estimated from amplification of reference gene primers within the assay. To quantify the absolute abundance of each unique TCRbeta CDR3 rearrangement, sequence reads were collapsed and filtered. Productive Simpson clonality was computed per sample as the square root of Simpson's diversity index over productive rearrangements. TCRdb took over this immuneACCESS table, retaining in-frame rearrangements with V and J assigned. Such tables are incomplete; in checked studies, under half of the missing clones stem from an unresolved V gene, and the remainder is unexplained. The V and J calls and the clone size are those of that table, but D and trimming were determined from the DNA. Present in this sample are approximately 100,000 clones, less than 85% of which were seen just once. The top ten clones comprise 1.5% to 2% of the sample.

The sample comprised peripheral blood. The chain is assembled from TRBV19 and TRBJ1-5; a tentative D match to TRBD1 spans 6 bases. This clonotype originated in a woman aged 65 to 85 with active or convalescent COVID-19. Here the CDR3 is given as CASSPAAYRVGGNQPQHF. The DNA sequence is TGTGCCAGTAGTCCTGCAGCTTACAGGGTCGGGGGCAATCAGCCCCAGCATTTT.